These 16 T cell receptor beta chains came from one sample sequenced in a study of cytomegalovirus exposure and HLA in healthy donors. Both 60 Vbeta primers and 13 Jbeta primers went into the PCR. Sequencing used immunoSEQ multiplex PCR; TCRdb keeps in-frame clones, though not all of them. The data hold 120,000 to 150,000 clones, with roughly 79% observed a single time. Material: PBMCs. These receptors all stem from a middle-aged woman in good health and CMV-seronegative.

This chain connects TRBV30 to TRBJ2-7, with TRBD2 matching over 7 bases. Losses at the gene ends were 4 bases for V and 5 bases for J; bases not matched to a gene: 5. Germline V gene lookup returns CDR1 GTSNPN and CDR2 SVGIG (reference sequence). The CDR3 contains 12 residues. CDR3 protein: CAWNPAGDEQYF. DNA of the CDR3: TGTGCCTGGAACCCGGCGGGAGACGAGCAGTACTTC. The full variable domain, in which reference TRBV30 and TRBJ2-7 provide the parts outside the CDR3, is SQTIHQWPATLVQPVGSPLSLECTVEGTSNPNLYWYRQAAGRGLQLLFYSVGIGQISSEVPQNLSASRPQDRQFILSSKKLLLSDSGFYLCAWNPAGDEQYFGPGTRLTVT.

This sequence joins TRBV5-4 and TRBJ2-3, with D perhaps matching TRBD2 (5 bases). V was pared by 9 bases and J by 0 bases, with 14 bases between. The CDR3 has 14 residues. In germline, CDR1 is SGHNT, CDR2 YYREEE (reference sequence). The CDR3 bases are TGTGCCACCGGCGAGGGTATTAGCACAGATACGCAGTATTTT. It translates to CATGEGISTDTQYF.

The chain carries TRBV28 and TRBJ2-7; TRBD2 might be the D (6 bases). The CDR3 spans 13 residues. Germline V lookup: CDR1 MDHEN, CDR2 SYDVKM. V was pared by 2 bases and J by 9 bases, with 14 bases between. This CDR3 reads CASSLPPYGGQYF. Written as DNA, the CDR3 is TGTGCCAGCAGTTTACCCCCCTACGGGGGGCAGTACTTC. The complete variable domain, with remaining parts taken from reference TRBV28 and TRBJ2-7, reads DVKVTQSSRYLVKRTGEKVFLECVQDMDHENMFWYRQDPGLGLRLIYFSYDVKMKEKGDIPEGYSVSREKKERFSLILESASTNQTSMYLCASSLPPYGGQYFGPGTRLTVT.

This clone has only a few counts. The chain uses TRBV9 and TRBJ1-5, with 7 bases fitting TRBD1. J was trimmed by 6 bases and V by 3 bases; bases with no gene match: 9. CDR1 is SGDLS, CDR2 YYNGEE, per germline. This CDR3 is 15 amino acids long. The CDR3 protein is CASSEGTAGGQPQHF. The CDR3 DNA sequence: TGTGCCAGCAGCGAGGGGACAGCCGGGGGTCAGCCCCAGCATTTT. Looking up the rest from reference TRBV9 and TRBJ1-5 gives the full variable domain: DSGVTQTPKHLITATGQRVTLRCSPRSGDLSVYWYQQSLDQGLQFLIQYYNGEERAKGNILERFSAQQFPDLHSELNLSSLELGDSALYFCASSEGTAGGQPQHFGDGTRLSIL.

This clone was observed once. The V call is TRBV30, the J call TRBJ1-5; no clear D gene. Germline-derived CDR1 and CDR2 are GTSNPN and SVGIG (reference sequence). This CDR3 has 15 residues. Trimming cost V 1 base and J 0 bases, with 10 bases left between them. The CDR3 reads CAWSGRLLSNQPQHF. CDR3 sequence (DNA): TGTGCCTGGAGTGGAAGACTCCTTAGCAATCAGCCCCAGCATTTT. The full variable domain, with the rest looked up from reference TRBV30 and TRBJ1-5, is SQTIHQWPATLVQPVGSPLSLECTVEGTSNPNLYWYRQAAGRGLQLLFYSVGIGQISSEVPQNLSASRPQDRQFILSSKKLLLSDSGFYLCAWSGRLLSNQPQHFGDGTRLSIL.

The CDR3 nucleotides are TGCGCCAGCAGCTCTACAGGGGCCGGGGAGCTGTTTTTT. It is translated as CASSSTGAGELFF. The chain carries TRBV5-1 and TRBJ2-2; TRBD1 agrees at 7 bases. V lost 3 bases, J lost 6 bases, and 2 bases stayed unmatched. The germline CDR1 and CDR2 sequences are SGHRS and YFSETQ. The CDR3 is made up of 13 amino acids.

This rearrangement joins TRBV27 to TRBJ2-7, with TRBD2 identical over 13 bases. Germline values: CDR1 MNHEY, CDR2 SMNVEV (reference sequence). The V gene end was trimmed by 5 bases and the J gene end by 2 bases; junction bases not matched to a gene: 3. CDR3 length: 15 amino acids. The CDR3 is CASSPGLAGTYEQYF. CDR3 nucleotides: TGTGCCAGCAGTCCGGGACTAGCGGGAACCTACGAGCAGTACTTC.

The table lists this clone with a few counts. The chain employs TRBV28 and TRBJ1-2; D remains ambiguous. Deletions cut 2 bases from V and 0 bases from J, with 7 bases between. The CDR3 spans 14 residues. Per the germline V gene, CDR1 is MDHEN and CDR2 is SYDVKM. The CDR3 is CASSLRTSNYGYTF. In nucleotides, the CDR3 is TGTGCCAGCAGTTTAAGGACTTCTAACTATGGCTACACCTTC.

The V gene is TRBV18, the J gene TRBJ2-5, with TRBD1 matching 11 bases. The end of the DNA aligns better with TRBJ2-7, so the J call may be wrong. Germline V gene lookup returns CDR1 KGHSH and CDR2 LQKENI. The CDR3 extends over 15 amino acids. The chain's CDR3 is CASSQNRDRGSEQYF. The CDR3 coding sequence is TGTGCCAGCTCCCAGAACCGGGACAGGGGGTCCGAGCAGTACTTC.

This chain connects TRBV18 to TRBJ1-2; D uncertain. Germline CDR1 reads KGHSH; CDR2 reads LQKENI. CDR3 length equals 13 residues. The V end was cut by 3 bases, the J end by 0 bases, with 5 bases between. CDR3 bases: TGTGCCAGCTCACCGACAACTAACTATGGCTACACCTTC. Translation gives CASSPTTNYGYTF.

This clone was seen only a few times. This chain connects TRBV18 to TRBJ1-1, with 7 positions matching TRBD1. Looked up from germline, CDR1 is KGHSH and CDR2 is LQKENI. The CDR3 length is 15 residues. Unmatched junction bases numbered 5, after V lost 2 bases and J lost 2 bases. DNA for the CDR3: TGTGCCAGCTCACCAGAGGGACAGCGCAACACTGAAGCTTTCTTT. This sequence encodes CASSPEGQRNTEAFF.

The chain employs TRBV25-1 and TRBJ2-1; 9 positions agree with TRBD2. The junction had 11 bases not matched to a gene; V was cut back by 4 bases and J by 7 bases. Germline CDR1 MGHDK, CDR2 SYGVNS. CDR3 length: 16 amino acids. The CDR3 nucleotides read TGTGCCAGCAGTGGGCCCAATAGCGGGAGTTGGAATGAGCAGTTCTTC. Translated: CASSGPNSGSWNEQFF.

The genes are TRBV28 and TRBJ1-1; 7 bases fit TRBD1. With V trimmed by 10 bases and J by 2 bases, 10 bases remained unmatched. CDR1 is MDHEN and CDR2 is SYDVKM in the germline V gene. The length of the CDR3 is 14 residues. The CDR3 reads CATVTGAYNTEAFF. DNA for the CDR3: TGTGCCACCGTAACAGGGGCCTACAACACTGAAGCTTTCTTT.

The rearrangement joins TRBV6-5 to TRBJ2-7; D is unresolved. The CDR3 loop spans 11 amino acids. Germline values: CDR1 MNHEY, CDR2 SVGAGI. The V and J ends lost 6 bases and 0 bases respectively, with 3 bases between them. CDR3 sequence reads: CASSHSYEQYF. As DNA, the CDR3 is TGTGCCAGCAGCCACTCCTACGAGCAGTACTTC.

The chain couples TRBV28 to TRBJ2-3; the D gene is possibly TRBD2 (5 bases). CDR3 length: 16 amino acids. The V gene's germline CDR1 is MDHEN and CDR2 SYDVKM. V lost 3 bases to trimming and J lost 5 bases, with 18 bases between them. Here the CDR3 DNA reads TGTGCCAGCAGTTTGTATCGGGAATCCGTTCAAGATACGCAGTATTTT. This encodes CASSLYRESVQDTQYF.

J is TRBJ1-1 and V is TRBV21-1; whether TRBD1, the table's D call, matches the DNA was not checked. TRBV21-1 is a recognized pseudogene. The CDR3 sequence is 14 residues long. CDR3 bases: TGTGCCAGCAGCAAAGAGTACAGGAACACTGAAGCTTTCTTT. Its translation is CASSKEYRNTEAFF.